The rows below give T cell receptor beta chains drawn from one sample of a study of T cell changes during pregnancy in multiple sclerosis. The data were produced by immunoSEQ multiplex PCR, yet TCRdb's version contains in-frame clones alone and is incomplete. The sample contains more than 55,000 clones, roughly 90% of which appear only once. The sample in question was peripheral blood, obtained after pregnancy. The receptors originated from a female donor with multiple sclerosis, enrolled in a pregnancy study. CDR3s include the opening cysteine and the closing phenylalanine or tryptophan. A D gene is named only where the DNA matches it firmly. Part of the rows lack a size; the others show once, few, many or a class for expanded clones.

TRBV7-3	.	TRBJ1-1	TRBD1	TGTGCCAGCAGCCCGACAGGGGGGAACACTGAAGCTTTCTTT	CASSPTGGNTEAFF
TRBV7-9	.	TRBJ1-1	.	TGTGCCAGCAGCTTAAATCTGGGCCTGAACACTGAAGCTTTCTTT	CASSLNLGLNTEAFF
TRBV7-9	.	TRBJ2-1	TRBD1	TGTGCCAGCAGCCCGACAGGGTACAATGAGCAGTTCTTC	CASSPTGYNEQFF
TRBV18	.	TRBJ1-2	TRBD1	TGTGCCAGCTCACCGGGACAGCAGAACTATGGCTACACCTTC	CASSPGQQNYGYTF
TRBV2	.	TRBJ2-3	.	TGTGCCAGCAGGTTGCAGTCAGATACGCAGTATTTT	CASRLQSDTQYF
TRBV7-3	.	TRBJ2-1	TRBD2	TGTGCCAGCAGCCCCAGCGGGGGGGCCTACAATGAGCAGTTCTTC	CASSPSGGAYNEQFF
TRBV30	.	TRBJ1-1	.	TGTGCCTGGAGTGTAGCGGGGATTTGGGAAGCTTTCTTT	CAWSVAGIWEAFF
TRBV7-2	.	TRBJ2-1	TRBD2	TGTGCCAGCAGATACAATCTAGCGGTAACCTACAATGAGCAGTTCTTC	CASRYNLAVTYNEQFF
TRBV6-1	.	TRBJ2-1	TRBD1	TGTGCCAGTCTGACGGGACAGGGTTGGAATGAGCAGTTCTTC	CASLTGQGWNEQFF
TRBV6-1	.	TRBJ1-1	.	TGTGCCAGCAGGAAACAGGATTACACTGAAGCTTTCTTT	CASRKQDYTEAFF
TRBV13	once	TRBJ2-2	.	TGTGCCAGCAGCCCCGTGTACGGGGAGCTGTTTTTT	CASSPVYGELFF
TRBV10-2	.	TRBJ2-5	TRBD2	TGCGCCAGCAGTGAGTCAGTGCGGGCTAGCGGGGGGGCCCAGGAGACCCAGTACTTC	CASSESVRASGGAQETQYF
TRBV29-1	.	TRBJ1-4	.	TGCAGCGTTGCAGCCCAACAATTTGGGGGCGTAGCTAATGAAAAACTGTTTTTT	CSVAAQQFGGVANEKLFF
TRBV7-3	.	TRBJ1-1	.	TGTGCCAGCAGCTTAGGCAGGGTTCGGGTCGACACTGAAGCTTTCTTT	CASSLGRVRVDTEAFF
TRBV7-9	few	TRBJ2-2	TRBD1	TGTGCCAGCAGCCCCGACAGGGGGTTGGGCGGGGAGCTGTTTTTT	CASSPDRGLGGELFF
TRBV30	.	TRBJ1-2	TRBD1	TGTGCCTGGAGCGGACAGGCTGAAGGCTACACCTTC	CAWSGQAEGYTF
TRBV5-1	.	TRBJ2-7	.	TGCGCCAGCAGCTCACAGCTACGTACTTACGAGCAGTACTTC	CASSSQLRTYEQYF
TRBV2	.	TRBJ1-2	.	TGTGCCAGCAGTGAATCCCTTAACTATGGCTACACCTTC	CASSESLNYGYTF
TRBV7-9	.	TRBJ2-7	.	TGTGCCAGCAGCTTAGAGGGGCCAGGGTTCTACGAGCAGTACTTC	CASSLEGPGFYEQYF
TRBV7-9	.	TRBJ2-1	.	TGTGCCAGCAGCTTGTATCAAGTGAGTGAGCAGTTCTTC	CASSLYQVSEQFF
TRBV10-2	once	TRBJ2-7	.	TGCGCCAGCAGGATCGGAGGGGTATCGTACGAGCAGTACTTC	CASRIGGVSYEQYF
TRBV30	.	TRBJ1-5	.	TGTGCCTGGAGTCCCCTCCAAGGGCGGGGCAATCAGCCCCAGCATTTT	CAWSPLQGRGNQPQHF
TRBV5-1	.	TRBJ2-1	.	TGCGCCAGCAGCCCTACGGACAGTCTCTACAATGAGCAGTTCTTC	CASSPTDSLYNEQFF
TRBV5-1	.	TRBJ2-5	.	TGCGCCAGCAGCTTGGAACTTCCCCAAGAGACCCAGTACTTC	CASSLELPQETQYF
TRBV6-1	many	TRBJ1-6	TRBD1	TGTGCCAGCAGTGATGAGGGGACAGGAACGACGCCCCTCCACTTT	CASSDEGTGTTPLHF
TRBV5-1	.	TRBJ2-7	TRBD2	TGCGCCAGCAGCGTCGGGACTAGCTACGAGCAGTACTTC	CASSVGTSYEQYF
TRBV2	.	TRBJ2-1	.	TGTGCCAGCAGTGAATGGAGGAGGGCCCGAGCCGGGGAAGATGAGCAGTTCTTC	CASSEWRRARAGEDEQFF
TRBV29-1	.	TRBJ1-5	.	TGCAGCGTTGGAGGGACACCGAATAGCAATCAGCCCCAGCATTTT	CSVGGTPNSNQPQHF
TRBV9	.	TRBJ1-2	.	TGTGCCAGCAGCCTTCAGGATTACTATGGCTACACCTTC	CASSLQDYYGYTF
TRBV19	.	TRBJ2-7	TRBD1	TGTGCCAGTGAAGACAGGGACTCCTACGAGCAGTACTTC	CASEDRDSYEQYF
TRBV4-2	once	TRBJ2-2	TRBD1	TGTGCCAGCAGCCAAACCTGGGACAGGGCGGACACCGGGGAGCTGTTTTTT	CASSQTWDRADTGELFF
TRBV27	.	TRBJ2-1	.	TGTGCCAGCAGTTTAGGCAGGGGAGAGCGCAATGAGCAGTTCTTC	CASSLGRGERNEQFF
TRBV6-6	.	TRBJ1-4	.	TGTGCCAGCAGCCCCTCCTCGGGGGATAGGGAAAAACTGTTTTTT	CASSPSSGDREKLFF
TRBV5-1	.	TRBJ2-3	.	TGCGCCAGCAGCTTGGGAGCCACAGATACGCAGTATTTT	CASSLGATDTQYF
TRBV7-9	.	TRBJ1-1	.	TGTGCCAGCAGCTTAGCGGGCAGGGATGATGAAGCTTTCTTT	CASSLAGRDDEAFF
TRBV2	.	TRBJ2-7	TRBD2	TGTGCCAGCAGGGGATGGACTAGCGGGGGGCCGGGGTACTTC	CASRGWTSGGPGYF
TRBV25-1	.	TRBJ2-2	TRBD1	TGTGCCAGCAGTGAAGTGGGACAGGGGTCCGGGGAGCTGTTTTTT	CASSEVGQGSGELFF
TRBV6-6	.	TRBJ2-7	.	TGTGCCAGCAGTTACTGGGCAGGGAACTACGAGCAGTACTTC	CASSYWAGNYEQYF
TRBV2	.	TRBJ2-7	.	TGTGCCAGCACCCCGGACAGAGTCGGCGAGCAGTACTTC	CASTPDRVGEQYF
TRBV9	.	TRBJ2-1	TRBD2	TGTGCCAGCAGCGTAAGCTCTACGGGACTAGCGGGGAATGAGCAGTTCTTC	CASSVSSTGLAGNEQFF
TRBV6-4	few	TRBJ1-5	.	TGTGCCAGCAGCAGGGGAAGCAATCAGCCCCAGCATTTT	CASSRGSNQPQHF
TRBV9	.	TRBJ2-5	.	TGTGCCAGCAGCGGAGGTAGCGGTCAAGAGACCCAGTACTTC	CASSGGSGQETQYF
TRBV6-6	once	TRBJ1-1	.	TGTGCCAGCAGTGGATATCTGGGGCCTACTGAAGCTTTCTTT	CASSGYLGPTEAFF
TRBV7-9	.	TRBJ1-2	.	TGTGCCAGCAGCTTAATACTGGGCGGGGCGGTCAGCTACACCTTC	CASSLILGGAVSYTF
TRBV5-1	.	TRBJ1-2	.	TGCGCCAGCAGCCCATACGGGAACTATGGCTACACCTTC	CASSPYGNYGYTF